This T cell receptor beta chain derives from a study of shared clonotypes between healthy human individuals. Across the study: Ranging from 18 to 49 in age, donors were a couple of women and a few men.

The V and J ends lost 2 bases and 1 base respectively, with 9 bases between them. The CDR3 runs 15 residues. From germline, CDR1 is SGHTA and CDR2 FQGNSA. The table came from immunoSEQ multiplex PCR; TCRdb's copy has only in-frame clones and leaves some out. The data show 2 million to 2.5 million clones, 80% to 95% seen once. The sequence came from a man between 18 and 29 years old in good health. Some clones in this sample may be carry-over from other donors' samples. V gene TRBV7-2 combines with J gene TRBJ2-1; possible D gene TRBD2, 5 bases. Sequenced input: naive CD4+ T cells from PBMCs. Subset here: CD45RA+ positively selected. In nucleotides, the CDR3 is TGTGCCAGCAGCTTAATAGGACTTTCCTACAATGAGCAGTTCTTC. Amino acid sequence: CASSLIGLSYNEQFF.